What follows are 24 T cell receptor beta chains derived from one specimen sequenced in a study of blood T cell repertoires in COVID-19. Assay used: immunoSEQ multiplex PCR; TCRdb lists only in-frame clones, some missing. The repertoire holds tens of thousands of clones, with over 75% as singletons. The sequencing sample was made of peripheral blood. These receptors came from an elderly woman with COVID-19, enrolled during active disease.

This sequence joins TRBV19 and TRBJ1-2, with D tentatively TRBD1 (6 bases). CDR3 length: 14 residues. With 6 bases removed from V and 8 bases from J, the gap between germline ends came to 19 bases. Germline V CDR1 and CDR2: LNHDA, SQIVND (reference sequence). The CDR3 protein is CASSLSGTRDGYTF. The CDR3 DNA follows: TGTGCCAGTAGCCTATCCGGGACAAGAGACGGCTACACCTTC.

V gene TRBV29-1 combines with J gene TRBJ2-7; 9 positions agree with TRBD1. J was trimmed by 4 bases and V by 7 bases; bases with no gene match: 8. The CDR3 runs 13 residues. CDR1 is SQVTM and CDR2 is ANQGSEA in the germline V gene. The CDR3 sequence is CSATDRGLYEQYF. CDR3 DNA: TGCAGCGCTACGGACAGGGGACTTTACGAGCAGTACTTC.

This chain uses TRBV19 with TRBJ2-7; TRBD1 matches at 8 bases. Trimming at V came to 5 bases and at J to 3 bases, leaving 6 bases not matched to a gene. The CDR3 spans 14 residues. Germline assignment: CDR1 LNHDA and CDR2 SQIVND (reference sequence). This CDR3 reads CASSPRQGIYEQYF. The CDR3 coding sequence is TGTGCCAGTAGTCCTAGACAGGGGATCTACGAGCAGTACTTC.

This clone came up a few times. The rearrangement uses TRBV2 and TRBJ1-2, with D hard to call. V lost 6 bases, J lost 4 bases, and 3 bases lay in between. The CDR3 totals 10 residues. CDR1 is SNHLY and CDR2 is FYNNEI in the germline V gene. The CDR3 DNA sequence: TGTGCCAGCAGAGCCTATGGCTACACCTTC. Translated, it gives CASRAYGYTF.

The chain is built from TRBV4-2 and TRBJ1-1; 9 nucleotides align to TRBD1. CDR1 is LGHNA and CDR2 is YNFKEQ in the germline V gene. CDR3 length: 16 residues. Unmatched junction bases numbered 8, after V lost 1 base and J lost 5 bases. The CDR3 reads CASSQGTGAGGTEAFF. CDR3 nucleotides: TGTGCCAGCAGCCAAGGGACAGGGGCTGGGGGAACTGAAGCTTTCTTT.

The chain carries TRBV7-8 and TRBJ2-5; D not certain. V lost 1 base and J lost 0, with 9 bases in between. The CDR3 is 15 residues long. Germline assignment: CDR1 SGHVS and CDR2 FQNEAQ. CDR3 nucleotide sequence: TGTGCCAGCAGCTTAGAATCCGGTCACCAAGAGACCCAGTACTTC. Translation gives CASSLESGHQETQYF.

The V gene is TRBV5-1, the J gene TRBJ2-5, with 8 bases matching TRBD1. The CDR3 runs 18 residues. Germline CDR1 reads SGHRS; CDR2 reads YFSETQ. The junction had 18 bases not matched to a gene; V was cut back by 4 bases and J by 4 bases. The CDR3 here is CASSARPGTGSLRETQYF. The CDR3, as DNA: TGCGCCAGCAGCGCCCGCCCCGGGACAGGCTCCCTTCGAGAGACCCAGTACTTC.

The V call is TRBV30, the J call TRBJ1-1, with TRBD1 identical over 11 bases. V was clipped by 4 bases and J by 1 base; unmatched bases: 8. CDR1 and CDR2 (germline): GTSNPN, SVGIG (reference sequence). The CDR3 runs to 16 residues. The CDR3 sequence is CAWKRTGGSRNTEAFF. CDR3 nucleotide sequence: TGTGCCTGGAAGCGGACAGGGGGCAGTAGGAACACTGAAGCTTTCTTT.

The chain carries TRBV7-3 and TRBJ2-1; D unresolved. V gave up 5 bases and J gave up 1 base, with 9 bases separating them. This CDR3 contains 14 residues. Germline V gene sequence: CDR1 SGHTA, CDR2 FQGTGA. CDR3 DNA sequence: TGTGCCAGCAGCGAAACCCAGTCCTACAATGAGCAGTTCTTC. Amino acid sequence: CASSETQSYNEQFF. Full variable domain (remainder filled in from reference TRBV7-3 and TRBJ2-1): GAGVSQTPSNKVTEKGKYVELRCDPISGHTALYWYRQSLGQGPEFLIYFQGTGAADDSGLPNDRFFAVRPEGSVSTLKIQRTERGDSAVYLCASSETQSYNEQFFGPGTRLTVL.

This clone was seen more than once but under ten times. The junction departs from the called germline gene at one end, perhaps through a read error. The V call is TRBV30, the J call TRBJ1-1; D uncertain. The CDR3 is made up of 13 amino acids. CDR1 is GTSNPN and CDR2 is SVGIG in the germline V gene (reference sequence). CDR3 DNA: TGTGCCCGGAGGTACCCTCCTGCGGCTGAAGCTTTCTTT. Translating it yields CARRYPPAAEAFF. Looking up the rest from reference TRBV30 and TRBJ1-1 gives the full variable domain: SQTIHQWPATLVQPVGSPLSLECTVEGTSNPNLYWYRQAAGRGLQLLFYSVGIGQISSEVPQNLSASRPQDRQFILSSKKLLLSDSGFYLCARRYPPAAEAFFGQGTRLTVV.

The rearrangement joins TRBV19 to TRBJ2-5; 7 bases are a match to TRBD1. The CDR3 is 14 residues long. Germline CDR1 and CDR2: LNHDA and SQIVND (reference sequence). Unmatched junction bases numbered 12, after V lost 9 bases and J lost 5 bases. This CDR3 is CASSGTASGETQYF. CDR3 in DNA: TGTGCCAGCTCCGGGACAGCTTCTGGGGAGACCCAGTACTTC.

The chain uses TRBV7-9 and TRBJ2-4; the match to TRBD1 covers 12 bases. CDR1 SEHNR and CDR2 FQNEAQ come from the germline V gene (reference sequence). After removal of 0 bases from V and 7 bases from J, the junction contained 1 base not matched to a gene. This CDR3 has 15 residues. CDR3 DNA: TGTGCCAGCAGCTTAGCGGGACAGGGGGCGAACATTCAGTACTTC. This sequence encodes CASSLAGQGANIQYF.

This chain connects TRBV30 to TRBJ1-1; tentatively, D is TRBD1 (6 bases). Germline lookup yields CDR1 GTSNPN and CDR2 SVGIG (reference sequence). The CDR3 spans 15 residues. Trimming pared 1 base from V and 4 bases from J, leaving 16 bases between. CDR3 protein: CAWSANYRDLTEAFF. The CDR3 coding sequence is TGTGCCTGGAGTGCGAATTACAGGGACCTCACTGAAGCTTTCTTT.

The CDR3 nucleotides are TGCGCCAGCAGCTTGACAGGCCCGAACACTGAAGCTTTCTTT. This gives the protein CASSLTGPNTEAFF. This chain joins TRBV5-1 and TRBJ1-1, with D tentatively TRBD1 (5 bases). The length of the CDR3 is 14 residues. Trimming took off 1 base at V and 1 base at J, with 8 bases between the two ends. CDR1 SGHRS and CDR2 YFSETQ come from the germline V gene.

The chain combines TRBV10-3 with TRBJ2-7; 7 nucleotides match TRBD1. This CDR3 has 14 amino acids. Germline-derived CDR1 and CDR2 are ENHRY and SYGVKD. With V trimmed by 10 bases and J by 9 bases, 18 bases remained unmatched. The CDR3 bases are TGTGCCACTAGTACCGGGACAGCACATTATGGGCAGTACTTC. Its translation is CATSTGTAHYGQYF.

V is TRBV6-5 and J is TRBJ1-3; TRBD1 matches at 7 bases. Germline V gene lookup returns CDR1 MNHEY and CDR2 SVGAGI. The CDR3 covers 16 residues. V dropped 0 bases and J dropped 4; count of bases not matched to a gene: 6. The CDR3 loop reads CASSYSVQGGGNTIYF. The CDR3 region has the DNA TGTGCCAGCAGTTACTCAGTTCAGGGGGGCGGAAACACCATATATTTT.

The chain recombines TRBV5-1 with TRBJ2-2; TRBD2 aligns across 11 bases. Germline CDR1 reads SGHRS; CDR2 reads YFSETQ. This CDR3 is 15 amino acids long. The ends lost 7 bases at V and 6 bases at J; junction bases unmatched: 8. The CDR3 region is CASEEGLAVSGELFF. The DNA for the CDR3 is TGCGCCAGCGAGGAGGGACTAGCGGTGTCCGGGGAGCTGTTTTTT.

The rearrangement links TRBV5-1 to TRBJ1-1; the D is unclear. Trimming removed 0 bases at V and 3 bases at J, with 12 bases between. This CDR3 region has 15 residues. The germline CDR1 and CDR2 sequences are SGHRS and YFSETQ. The DNA of the CDR3 is TGCGCCAGCAGCTTGGAGCCAGCGAGGGACACTGAAGCTTTCTTT. It encodes CASSLEPARDTEAFF. The full variable domain, with the rest looked up from reference TRBV5-1 and TRBJ1-1, is KAGVTQTPRYLIKTRGQQVTLSCSPISGHRSVSWYQQTPGQGLQFLFEYFSETQRNKGNFPGRFSGRQFSNSRSEMNVSTLELGDSALYLCASSLEPARDTEAFFGQGTRLTVV.

The J gene is TRBJ1-2, the V gene TRBV18; the match to TRBD1 covers 8 bases. There are 16 residues in the CDR3. The V segment lost 6 bases and the J segment 6 bases; nucleotides outside the gene matches: 15. Germline V gene lookup returns CDR1 KGHSH and CDR2 LQKENI. For the CDR3, the DNA is TGTGCCAGCTCTCCAAAGAGACAGGGGCCCATTGATGGCTACACCTTC. It codes for CASSPKRQGPIDGYTF.

The V and J genes are TRBV19 and TRBJ1-5, with D possibly TRBD1 on 6 matching bases. Germline-derived CDR1 and CDR2 are LNHDA and SQIVND (reference sequence). CDR3 size: 17 residues. The V end lost 4 bases, the J end lost 1 base, and 17 bases lay between the germline ends. The CDR3 sequence: CASSTTGQMASNQPQHF. The CDR3 nucleotides read TGTGCCAGTAGTACAACCGGACAGATGGCAAGCAATCAGCCCCAGCATTTT.

The chain employs TRBV14 and TRBJ1-1; D is ambiguous. The ends were cut back, 3 bases at V and 1 base at J, with 12 bases in the middle. Per germline, CDR1 SGHDN and CDR2 FVKESK. The CDR3 extends over 15 amino acids. The DNA for the CDR3 is TGTGCCAGCAGCCATGTCCTGGGCCGGAACACTGAAGCTTTCTTT. Amino acid sequence: CASSHVLGRNTEAFF.

The rearrangement links TRBV5-8 to TRBJ1-6, with D possibly matching TRBD1 (6 bases). Trimming removed 4 bases from V and 5 bases from J, with 19 bases in between. CDR1 is SGHTS and CDR2 is YDEGEE in the germline V gene. The CDR3 is 17 residues long. CDR3 bases: TGTGCCAGCAGCCGCGGACAGACGACTTGGGATAATTCACCCCTCCACTTT. This gives the protein CASSRGQTTWDNSPLHF.

This clone was recorded once. The chain's CDR3 is CASSQVGTVYEQYF. DNA of the CDR3: TGTGCCAGCAGCCAAGTGGGGACAGTCTACGAGCAGTACTTC. V gene TRBV3-1 (or the pseudogene TRBV3-2) combines with J gene TRBJ2-7, with TRBD1 identical over 7 bases. CDR1 and CDR2 (germline): LGHDT, YNNKEL (reference sequence). The CDR3 length is 14 residues. Trimming removed 1 base from V and 3 bases from J; junction bases left unmatched: 3.

The CDR3 loop reads CASSIEGGGAEAFF. The CDR3 nucleotides read TGTGCCAGTAGTATAGAGGGCGGGGGAGCTGAAGCTTTCTTT. This chain links TRBV19 with TRBJ1-1; D possibly corresponds to TRBD1 (5 bases). The V gene's germline CDR1 is LNHDA and CDR2 SQIVND (reference sequence). The CDR3 totals 14 residues. The ends were cut back, 0 bases at V and 6 bases at J, with 11 bases in the middle.